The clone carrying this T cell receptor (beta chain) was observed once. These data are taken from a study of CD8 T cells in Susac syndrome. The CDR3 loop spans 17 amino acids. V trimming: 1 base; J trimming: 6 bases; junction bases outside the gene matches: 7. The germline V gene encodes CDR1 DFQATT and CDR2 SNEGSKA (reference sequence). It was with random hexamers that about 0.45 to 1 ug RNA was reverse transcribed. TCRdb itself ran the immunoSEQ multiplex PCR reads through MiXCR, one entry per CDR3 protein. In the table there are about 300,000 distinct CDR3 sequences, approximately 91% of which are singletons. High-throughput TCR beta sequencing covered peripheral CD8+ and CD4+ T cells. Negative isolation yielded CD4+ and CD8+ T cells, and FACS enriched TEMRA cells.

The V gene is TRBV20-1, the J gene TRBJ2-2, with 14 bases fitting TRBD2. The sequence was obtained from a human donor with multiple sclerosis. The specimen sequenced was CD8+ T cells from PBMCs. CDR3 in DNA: TGCAGTGCTAGAGTCCCGGGACTAGCGGGAGTCGCCGGGGAGCTGTTTTTT. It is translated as CSARVPGLAGVAGELFF.